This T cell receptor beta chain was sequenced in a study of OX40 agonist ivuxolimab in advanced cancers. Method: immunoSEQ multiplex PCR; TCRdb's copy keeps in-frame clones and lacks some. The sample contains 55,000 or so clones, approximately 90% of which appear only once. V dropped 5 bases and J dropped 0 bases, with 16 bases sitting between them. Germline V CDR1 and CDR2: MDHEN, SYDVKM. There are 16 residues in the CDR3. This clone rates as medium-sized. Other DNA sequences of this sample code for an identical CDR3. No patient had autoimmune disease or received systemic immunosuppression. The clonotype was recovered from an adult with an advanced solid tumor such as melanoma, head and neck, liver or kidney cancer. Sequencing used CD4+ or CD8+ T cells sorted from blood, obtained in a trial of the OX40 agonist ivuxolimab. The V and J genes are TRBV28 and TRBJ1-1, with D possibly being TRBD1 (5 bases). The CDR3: CASSSRQRLMNTEAFF. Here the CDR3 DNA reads TGTGCCAGCAGTAGTCGACAGCGCCTTATGAACACTGAAGCTTTCTTT. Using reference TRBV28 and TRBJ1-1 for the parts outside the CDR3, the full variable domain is DVKVTQSSRYLVKRTGEKVFLECVQDMDHENMFWYRQDPGLGLRLIYFSYDVKMKEKGDIPEGYSVSREKKERFSLILESASTNQTSMYLCASSSRQRLMNTEAFFGQGTRLTVV.